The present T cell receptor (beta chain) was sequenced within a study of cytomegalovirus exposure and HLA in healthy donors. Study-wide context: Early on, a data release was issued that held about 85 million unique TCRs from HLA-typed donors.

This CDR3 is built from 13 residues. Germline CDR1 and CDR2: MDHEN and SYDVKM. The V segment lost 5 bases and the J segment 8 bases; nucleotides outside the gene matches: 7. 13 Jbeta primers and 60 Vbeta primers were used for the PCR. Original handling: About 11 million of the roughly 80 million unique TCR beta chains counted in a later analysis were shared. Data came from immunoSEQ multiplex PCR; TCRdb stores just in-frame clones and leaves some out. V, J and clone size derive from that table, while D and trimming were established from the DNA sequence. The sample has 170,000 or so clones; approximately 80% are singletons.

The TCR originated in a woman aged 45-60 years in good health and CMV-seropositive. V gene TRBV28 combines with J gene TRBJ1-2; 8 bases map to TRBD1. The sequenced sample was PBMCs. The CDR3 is CASSLTGVGGYTF. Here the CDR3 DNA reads TGTGCCAGCAGTCTGACAGGGGTCGGCGGCTACACCTTC.